A single T cell receptor beta chain is shown here with its context. These data belong to a study of technical replicates of blood from a handful of donors. Trimming took 4 bases from V and 4 from J; bases not matched to a gene: 7. The CDR3 is 14 residues long. Per the germline V gene, CDR1 is SGHRS and CDR2 is YFSETQ. Measured with immunoSEQ multiplex PCR; TCRdb has only the in-frame clones, and not every one. Of about 80,000 clones detected, 91% appear once; the ten largest clones hold 0.3% to 0.45%. The V gene is TRBV5-1, the J gene TRBJ1-2; 7 positions agree with TRBD1. Sequenced sample: T cells isolated from PBMCs. The TCR originated in a human donor in good health. CDR3 protein: CASSQDRRGYGYTF. CDR3 bases: TGCGCCAGCAGCCAGGACAGGCGCGGCTATGGCTACACCTTC.